The 18 T cell receptor beta chains below all came from one sample that was sequenced in a study of long-term antiretroviral therapy in people with HIV. The immunoSEQ assay was v3.0, run at survey level. TCRdb's copy holds only in-frame clones and misses some; the assay was immunoSEQ multiplex PCR. The sample yields tens of thousands of clones, around 78% seen once. The starting material was unsorted PBMCs, obtained 1.5 years before starting antiretroviral therapy. These receptors were taken from a young man with HIV.

This clone was detected a few times. The gene calls are TRBV12-5 and TRBJ2-7, with no clear D. Germline lookup yields CDR1 LGHNT and CDR2 FRNRAP. Trimming stripped 8 bases from V and 2 bases from J, with 10 bases between. CDR3 length: 12 amino acids. CDR3 residues: CASSPSAYEQYF. The CDR3 DNA is TGTGCTAGTTCCCCCTCGGCCTACGAGCAGTACTTC.

The rearrangement joins TRBV12-5 to TRBJ1-1; no clear D gene. The CDR3 runs 17 residues. Trimming removed 1 base from V and 0 bases from J, with 15 bases in between. Per germline, CDR1 LGHNT and CDR2 FRNRAP. In DNA form, the CDR3 reads TGTGCTAGTGGTTTGGAACCGGACGGCTACATGAACACTGAAGCTTTCTTT. Its translation: CASGLEPDGYMNTEAFF.

The chain joins TRBV30 to TRBJ2-6, with a possible D match to TRBD2 (6 bases). The germline V and J ends were trimmed by 5 bases and 3 bases, with 14 bases remaining between them. Germline CDR1 GTSNPN, CDR2 SVGIG (reference sequence). The CDR3 length is 15 residues. CDR3 nucleotides: TGTGCCTGGGGAGGGTTAGGGTTTGGGGCCAACGTCCTGACTTTC. Amino acids: CAWGGLGFGANVLTF.

This clone was seen just once. The CDR3 region has the DNA TGTGCCAGCAGATTCAGGGGGCTTGAGACCCAGTACTTC. Protein product: CASRFRGLETQYF. The J gene is TRBJ2-5, the V gene TRBV6-6; TRBD1 aligns across 8 bases. The CDR3 has 13 amino acids. After removal of 6 bases from V and 5 bases from J, the junction contained 5 bases not matched to a gene. Germline V lookup: CDR1 MNHNY, CDR2 SVGAGI (reference sequence).

The chain combines TRBV5-5 with TRBJ1-4; D is uncertain. The CDR3 consists of 12 residues. The V gene lost 4 bases and the J gene lost 3 bases, with 4 bases spanning the gap. Germline V gene lookup returns CDR1 SGHKS and CDR2 YYEKEE (reference sequence). Here the CDR3 DNA reads TGTGCCAGCAGCCGCGCTAATGAAAAACTGTTTTTT. Translated: CASSRANEKLFF.

V and J are TRBV4-3 and TRBJ1-2; 10 bases fit TRBD1. The germline V gene encodes CDR1 LGHNA and CDR2 YSLEER. This CDR3 has 16 residues. The J segment lost 2 bases and the V segment lost 3 bases, leaving 6 bases of the junction unmatched. The DNA of the CDR3 is TGCGCCAGCAGCCAGGAGGGACAGGGGTACAACTATGGCTACACCTTC. It codes for CASSQEGQGYNYGYTF.

The chain uses TRBV4-2 and TRBJ2-3, with D perhaps TRBD1 or TRBD2 (6 bases each). CDR3 length: 15 amino acids. Trimming took 1 base from V and 4 from J, leaving 12 bases between them. Germline-derived CDR1 and CDR2 are LGHNA and YNFKEQ. As DNA, the CDR3 is TGTGCCAGCAGCCAAGGAGGAGGGGGTGCAGATACGCAGTATTTT. Translated, it gives CASSQGGGGADTQYF.

The chain joins TRBV7-8 to TRBJ2-1; D could derive from TRBD1 or TRBD2 (5 bases each). Germline assignment: CDR1 SGHVS and CDR2 FQNEAQ. The CDR3 runs 15 residues. V dropped 2 bases and J dropped 3 bases, with 11 bases sitting between them. The CDR3 protein is CASSLLRDLYNEQFF. The CDR3 nucleotides are TGTGCCAGCAGCTTATTACGGGACCTCTACAATGAGCAGTTCTTC.

This clone was seen just once. The gene calls are TRBV13 and TRBJ2-1, with 7 nucleotides matching TRBD2. The CDR3 extends over 17 amino acids. CDR1 is PRHDT, CDR2 FYEKMQ, per germline (reference sequence). V gave up 5 bases and J gave up 2 bases; unmatched junction bases: 12. The CDR3 region has the DNA TGTGCCAGCAGCCCCCACTTAGCGGGTAACACCTACAATGAGCAGTTCTTC. Residues: CASSPHLAGNTYNEQFF.

The chain combines TRBV28 with TRBJ2-1; a weak D match, TRBD2 (5 bases). Per the germline V gene, CDR1 is MDHEN and CDR2 is SYDVKM. The CDR3 extends over 12 amino acids. Trimming shortened V by 10 bases and J by 9 bases, and 16 bases separated the two germline ends. CDR3: CATKLEGTEQFF. CDR3 nucleotide sequence: TGTGCCACTAAACTCGAGGGAACTGAGCAGTTCTTC.

This clone was picked up a small number of times. The genes are TRBV6-1 and TRBJ1-2; D unresolved. Trimming took 4 bases from V and 0 from J, leaving 12 bases between them. The CDR3 has 15 residues. Germline V lookup: CDR1 MNHNS, CDR2 SASEGT. CDR3 loop: CASSGSRGSNYGYTF. CDR3 bases: TGTGCCAGCAGTGGGTCCCGGGGTTCTAACTATGGCTACACCTTC.

The chain is built from TRBV19 and TRBJ2-7; D call uncertain. Germline V gives CDR1 LNHDA, CDR2 SQIVND (reference sequence). The CDR3 extends over 14 amino acids. The V end lost 1 base, the J end lost 5 bases, and 12 bases lay between the germline ends. The chain's CDR3 is CASSIVPESDEQYF. CDR3 DNA: TGTGCCAGTAGTATAGTCCCCGAGAGTGACGAGCAGTACTTC.

The rearrangement uses TRBV7-9 and TRBJ1-2; D not resolved. V lost 1 base to trimming and J lost 1 base, with 10 bases between them. The V gene's germline CDR1 is SEHNR and CDR2 FQNEAQ (reference sequence). This CDR3 region has 15 residues. CDR3 sequence: CASSLGVANNYGYTF. DNA for the CDR3: TGTGCCAGCAGCTTAGGGGTAGCGAATAACTATGGCTACACCTTC.

The sample holds one count of this clone. The chain uses TRBV5-1 and TRBJ2-7, with D unresolved. Per germline, CDR1 SGHRS and CDR2 YFSETQ. The CDR3 has 14 amino acids. Trimming took 0 bases from V and 6 from J, leaving 13 bases between them. CDR3 in DNA: TGCGCCAGCAGCTTGGAGGGTCTTGTGGGCGAGCAGTACTTC. Protein product: CASSLEGLVGEQYF.

The rearrangement links TRBV10-3 to TRBJ2-2; D might be TRBD1 (6 bases). Germline V gene data show CDR1 as ENHRY and CDR2 as SYGVKD. The germline V and J ends were trimmed by 3 bases and 1 base, with 6 bases remaining between them. The CDR3 has 14 residues. The CDR3 bases are TGTGCCATCAGTGAACAGGGGAACACCGGGGAGCTGTTTTTT. This sequence encodes CAISEQGNTGELFF.

The table lists this clone with a few counts. V gene TRBV5-5 combines with J gene TRBJ2-1; no clear D gene. The germline V gene encodes CDR1 SGHKS and CDR2 YYEKEE (reference sequence). The CDR3 has 12 amino acids. V lost 6 bases to trimming and J lost 9 bases, with 13 bases between them. As DNA, the CDR3 is TGTGCCAGCACCCCGTTTAACAGTGAGCAGTTCTTC. Translated: CASTPFNSEQFF.

The V and J genes are TRBV13 and TRBJ1-5; D ambiguous. The CDR3 is 13 amino acids. Germline CDR1 reads PRHDT; CDR2 reads FYEKMQ (reference sequence). Trimming removed 4 bases from V and 5 bases from J, with 9 bases in between. In nucleotides, the CDR3 is TGTGCCAGCAGCTCCGGGAGGTATCAGCCCCAGCATTTT. This encodes CASSSGRYQPQHF.

V gene TRBV5-1 combines with J gene TRBJ2-4; the D is unclear. Germline CDR1 reads SGHRS; CDR2 reads YFSETQ. The CDR3 is 14 residues long. Trimming removed 4 bases from V and 1 base from J, with 9 bases in between. CDR3 DNA sequence: TGCGCCAGCAGCGTTTCACTGGCCAAAAACATTCAGTACTTC. Translating it yields CASSVSLAKNIQYF.